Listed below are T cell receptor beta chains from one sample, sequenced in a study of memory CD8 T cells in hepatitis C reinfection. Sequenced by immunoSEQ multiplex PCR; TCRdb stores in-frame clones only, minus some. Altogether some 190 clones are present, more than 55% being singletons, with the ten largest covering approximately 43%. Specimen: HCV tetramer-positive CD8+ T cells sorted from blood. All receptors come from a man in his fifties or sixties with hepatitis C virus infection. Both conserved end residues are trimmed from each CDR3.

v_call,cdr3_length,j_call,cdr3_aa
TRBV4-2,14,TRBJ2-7,ASSPEFTGAPYEQY
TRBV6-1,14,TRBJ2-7,ASSEVVTAFSYEQY
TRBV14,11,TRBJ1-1,ASSRGPDTEAF
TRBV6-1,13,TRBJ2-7,ASSELVTGDYEQY
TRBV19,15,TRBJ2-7,ASSIVLGLIGTYEQY
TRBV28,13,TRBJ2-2,ASREGTGSIGELF
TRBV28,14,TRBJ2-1,ASSYLPSSSYNEQF
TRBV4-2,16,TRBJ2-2,ASSQEVAGGTNTGELF
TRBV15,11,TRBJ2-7,ATETSGTYEQY
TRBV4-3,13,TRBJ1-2,ASSQEPTGVDGYT
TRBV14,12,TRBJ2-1,ASSIAGTHNEQF
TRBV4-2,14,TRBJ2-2,ASSQEAGGAPGELF
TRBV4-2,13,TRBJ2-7,ASSQLLAGGNEQY
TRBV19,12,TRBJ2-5,ASSIPGVWETQY
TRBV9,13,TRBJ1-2,ASSVEGQGADGYT
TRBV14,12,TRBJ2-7,ASSRVGEGYEQY
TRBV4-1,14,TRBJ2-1,ASSQDWSGSPNEQF
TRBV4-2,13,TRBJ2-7,ASSQVQGEQSEQY